Each of the 3 T cell receptor beta chains below was sequenced from the same sample in a study of cytomegalovirus exposure and HLA in healthy donors. With 60 Vbeta and 13 Jbeta primers, the PCR was carried out. The data were produced by immunoSEQ multiplex PCR, yet TCRdb's version contains in-frame clones alone and is incomplete. In the table there are some 150,000 clones, 82% of which are singletons. The sequenced sample consisted of PBMCs. These receptors came from a man aged 18-30 years in good health and CMV-seropositive.

CDR3 nucleotide sequence: TGTGCCAGCAGTGTTAGGCCTACGGGGTCCTACAATGAGCAGTTCTTC. This translates into CASSVRPTGSYNEQFF. The rearrangement links TRBV6-1 to TRBJ2-1, with a tentative D call TRBD2 (5 bases). Per the germline V gene, CDR1 is MNHNS and CDR2 is SASEGT. The V gene lost 4 bases and the J gene lost 1 base, with 14 bases spanning the gap. CDR3 length equals 16 residues.

The V gene is TRBV29-1, the J gene TRBJ2-7; maybe TRBD1 (5 bases). CDR1 SQVTM and CDR2 ANQGSEA come from the germline V gene. V gave up 6 bases and J gave up 1 base, with 16 bases separating them. The CDR3 extends over 14 amino acids. Here the CDR3 reads CSVAAGSGSYEQYF. In DNA, the CDR3 is TGCAGCGTCGCTGCAGGGTCGGGTTCCTACGAGCAGTACTTC.

The chain employs TRBV29-1 and TRBJ2-1; 8 bases are shared with TRBD1. Germline V gene sequence: CDR1 SQVTM, CDR2 ANQGSEA. This CDR3 has 16 residues. The V and J ends lost 0 bases and 7 bases, in that order; junction bases with no gene match: 11. This chain's CDR3 is CSVEESETGVRNEQFF. The CDR3 bases are TGCAGCGTTGAAGAGTCCGAGACAGGGGTCCGGAATGAGCAGTTCTTC.